The rows below give T cell receptor beta chains drawn from one sample of a study of OX40 agonist ivuxolimab in advanced cancers. The protocol was immunoSEQ multiplex PCR, while the TCRdb copy is restricted to in-frame clones and leaves out a portion. The table records 65,000 to 85,000 clones, roughly 88% of them present only once. The source material was CD4+ or CD8+ T cells sorted from blood, sampled in a trial of the OX40 agonist ivuxolimab. These receptors were taken from an adult with an advanced solid tumor such as melanoma, head and neck, liver or kidney cancer. The CDR3 runs from the conserved cysteine through the conserved F or W. The D gene is left open where the match is weak. Clone size is not always given. Where it is, it says once, few, many or a class for expanded clones.

J	size	V	D	DNA	CDR3
TRBJ2-1	NA	TRBV6-1	NA	TGTGCCAGCAGTGAACGCAGGGGTAGATCCTACAATGAGCAGTTCTTC	CASSERRGRSYNEQFF
TRBJ1-4	NA	TRBV6-6	TRBD1	TGTGCCAGCAGTTACGGGACAGGCGGTGAAAAACTGTTTTTT	CASSYGTGGEKLFF
TRBJ2-7	NA	TRBV18	NA	TGTGCCAGCTCACCGTTGGACAAAGCCTACGAGCAGTACTTC	CASSPLDKAYEQYF
TRBJ2-7	NA	TRBV2	NA	TGTGCCAGCAGAGGCGACAGCTACGAGCAGTACTTC	CASRGDSYEQYF
TRBJ2-7	NA	TRBV6-1	TRBD1	TGTGCCAGCAGTCGGGACAGAGACTACGAGCAGTACTTC	CASSRDRDYEQYF
TRBJ1-1	NA	TRBV5-1	NA	TGCGCCAGCAGAACGACACCGAACACTGAAGCTTTCTTT	CASRTTPNTEAFF
TRBJ2-7	NA	TRBV2	NA	TGTGCCAGCGTCAGGGTGCTGTTCGAGCAGTACTTC	CASVRVLFEQYF
TRBJ1-4	NA	TRBV6-5	TRBD1	TGTGCCAGCAGTCAGGGACAGACAAATGAAAAACTGTTTTTT	CASSQGQTNEKLFF
TRBJ1-4	NA	TRBV6-5	TRBD1	TGTGCCAGCAGGGACCGGGACAGGGTGAATGAAAAACTGTTTTTT	CASRDRDRVNEKLFF
TRBJ1-1	NA	TRBV10-3	NA	TGTGCCATCAGTGATGGGAGGAACACTGAAGCTTTCTTT	CAISDGRNTEAFF
TRBJ2-3	NA	TRBV5-4	NA	TGTGCCGGTGGTCCCCTGGACGCGCAGTATTTT	CAGGPLDAQYF
TRBJ2-7	NA	TRBV6-1	NA	TGTGCCAGCAGCGCGGACAGAAGCTCCTACGAGCAGTACTTC	CASSADRSSYEQYF
TRBJ1-3	once	TRBV5-4	NA	TGTGCCAGCAGCACCGGAACCGTGAGAGGAAACACCATATATTTT	CASSTGTVRGNTIYF